The clone carrying this T cell receptor beta chain has only one observation. Germline lookup yields CDR1 WSHSY and CDR2 SAAADI. The CDR3 loop spans 15 amino acids. Deletions cut 2 bases from V and 5 bases from J, with 13 bases between. The sample originates from a study of blood T cell repertoires in COVID-19. Study summary: Italy, Spain and the United States were the sources of the convalescent and acute COVID-19 samples.

Using immunoSEQ multiplex PCR, the repertoire was profiled, and TCRdb retains in-frame clones only, with some absent. Among around 300,000 clones listed, roughly 85% were seen once. The receptor's source is a woman between 50 and 59 years old who had recovered from COVID-19. Sequencing input: PBMCs or T cells enriched from blood (not recorded which). The chain links TRBV10-2 to TRBJ2-1; D is possibly TRBD2 (5 bases). The CDR3 region has the DNA TGCGCCAGCAGTGAGAGACTCGGGGTTAACAATGAGCAGTTCTTC. Protein product: CASSERLGVNNEQFF.